This T cell receptor beta chain was recovered during a study of response to subunit inactivated influenza vaccine. At least ten counts were recorded for this clonotype. Germline CDR1 is SQVTM and CDR2 is ANQGSEA. The CDR3 totals 13 residues. Unmatched junction bases numbered 6, after V lost 6 bases and J lost 5 bases. In TCRdb, the RT-PCR reads were re-called with MiXCR into one record per CDR3 protein. Counted here are about 520,000 distinct CDR3 sequences, about 7.2% occurring once; the ten biggest clones make up less than 15%. The genes are TRBV29-1 and TRBJ2-1; 8 bases are shared with TRBD1. This specimen was PBMCs from blood, taken around 25 months after vaccination. The receptor comes from a man aged 45 to 70 who received an inactivated influenza vaccine. In DNA form, the CDR3 reads TGCAGCGTCGTCGGACAGGGCAACAATGAGCAGTTCTTC. Translation: CSVVGQGNNEQFF.